This T cell receptor beta chain was identified in a study of blood T cell repertoires in COVID-19 (dated by TCRdb to about 2020). Looking at the study overall: Collaborator samples came from the United States, Italy and Spain and covered acute and convalescent phases of COVID-19. Where available, HLA class I and class II types were obtained from metadata supplied by the sample provider rather than from assay-based typing. The repertoires were made available in a free public database intended to serve as a resource for research on the immune response to SARS-CoV-2. Sample metadata almost always included a de-identified subject ID, COVID-19 status, age in years and sex. Subjects who had been exposed to COVID-19, were actively infected with it, or had recovered from it provided the deeply sampled blood TCRbeta repertoires that made up the dataset. The samples were drawn from two sources: the first 160 participants of the ongoing ImmuneRACE study, and some 1,300 subjects contributed by 6 global collaborators. The material from the prospective study consisted of cDNA or gDNA derived from T cells, B-cell-depleted T cells, or PBMCs. Study-level results and caveats: Clinical and demographic metadata were provided uncurated, with the amount varying by source and participant.

Comment on this clone: What antigen it recognizes has not been identified. The input lacks base qualities; no much larger clone sits a single base away.

Whole blood was collected in K2EDTA tubes by collaborating institutions according to the institutions' own protocols. For TCRbeta analysis, collaborators shipped samples in one of three forms: frozen whole blood, isolated PBMCs, or DNA extracted from either of those sample types. V loses 3 bases, J loses 7 bases, and the germline ends lie 6 bases apart. Counted from cysteine to phenylalanine, this CDR3 has 11 amino acids. Here the CDR3 DNA is all that survives: 33 bases in frame from base 1. CDR1 SGHAT and CDR2 FQNNGV are derived from the germline V gene. The immunoSEQ Assay, a bias-controlled multiplex PCR, was used to amplify TCRbeta CDR3 regions from genomic DNA. As for how the authors treated the data: The number of nucleated cells in each sample was estimated from the amplification of reference gene primers within the assay. Sequence reads were collapsed and filtered to measure the absolute abundance of every unique TCRbeta CDR3 rearrangement. For each sample, productive Simpson clonality was calculated as the square root of Simpson's diversity index over productive rearrangements. In its TCRdb copy, this immuneACCESS table keeps in-frame sequences only and misses some clones. Where compared with another copy, unresolved V genes explain less than half of these, and the others have no known cause. V, J and clone size derive from that table, while D and trimming were established from the DNA sequence. For this sample there are under 90,000 clones; over 70% appear just once. The top ten constitute around 5.8% of the sample.

The sequencing input was peripheral blood. Recombination linked TRBV11-2 to TRBJ2-5; the D gene identity is not certain. The sequence was obtained from a man over 45 with active or convalescent COVID-19. The DNA is TGTGCCAGCAGCTTCTCCTGGACCCAGTACTTC. This is translated as CASSFSWTQYF. Where the CDR3 stops, the reference TRBV11-2 and TRBJ2-5 genes take over; the full variable domain is EAGVAQSPRYKIIEKRQSVAFWCNPISGHATLYWYQQILGQGPKLLIQFQNNGVVDDSQLPKDRFSAERLKGVDSTLKIQPAKLEDSAVYLCASSFSWTQYFGPGTRLLVL.